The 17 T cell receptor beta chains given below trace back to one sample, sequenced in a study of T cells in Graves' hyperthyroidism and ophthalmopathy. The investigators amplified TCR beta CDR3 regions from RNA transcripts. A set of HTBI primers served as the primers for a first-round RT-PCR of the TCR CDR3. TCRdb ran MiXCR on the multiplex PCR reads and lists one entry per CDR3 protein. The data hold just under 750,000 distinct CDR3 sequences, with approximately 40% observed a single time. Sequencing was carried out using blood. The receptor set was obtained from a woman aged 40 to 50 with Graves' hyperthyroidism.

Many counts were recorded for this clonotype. The CDR3 DNA reads as TGCAGTGCTAGAGCGGAGGCGGCAGCCGCGGGCTACACCTTC. Translating it yields CSARAEAAAAGYTF. V gene TRBV20-1 combines with J gene TRBJ1-2; D is unresolved. The CDR3 runs 14 residues. Germline values: CDR1 DFQATT, CDR2 SNEGSKA (reference sequence). V shed 1 base and J shed 8 bases, with 17 bases lying between them.

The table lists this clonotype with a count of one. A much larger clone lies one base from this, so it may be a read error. CDR3 amino acids: CASSFPMTDGETQHF. The CDR3, as DNA: TGTGCCAGCAGCTTTCCTATGACAGATGGAGAGACCCAGCACTTC. The chain joins TRBV7-9 to TRBJ2-5; D might be TRBD1 (5 bases). This CDR3 is 15 amino acids long. In germline, CDR1 is SEHNR, CDR2 FQNEAQ (reference sequence). The variable domain in full, with the rest retrieved from reference TRBV7-9 and TRBJ2-5, is DTGVSQNPRHKITKRGQNVTFRCDPISEHNRLYWYRQTLGQGPEFLTYFQNEAQLEKSRLLSDRFSAERPKGSFSTLEIQRTEQGDSAMYLCASSFPMTDGETQHFGPGTRLLVL.

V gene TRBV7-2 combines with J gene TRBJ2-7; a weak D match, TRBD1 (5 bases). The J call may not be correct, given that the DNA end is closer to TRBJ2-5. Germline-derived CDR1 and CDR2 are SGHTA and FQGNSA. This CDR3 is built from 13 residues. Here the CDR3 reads CASSSVGQGTQYF. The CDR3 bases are TGTGCCAGCTCATCAGTTGGGCAGGGGACCCAGTACTTC.

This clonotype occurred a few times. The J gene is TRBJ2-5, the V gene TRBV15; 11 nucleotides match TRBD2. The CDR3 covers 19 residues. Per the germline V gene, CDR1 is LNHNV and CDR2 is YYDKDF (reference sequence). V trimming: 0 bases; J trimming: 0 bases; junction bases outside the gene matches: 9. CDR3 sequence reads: CATSREGTSGYSYQETQYF. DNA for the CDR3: TGTGCCACCAGCAGAGAAGGGACTAGCGGATATTCGTACCAAGAGACCCAGTACTTC.

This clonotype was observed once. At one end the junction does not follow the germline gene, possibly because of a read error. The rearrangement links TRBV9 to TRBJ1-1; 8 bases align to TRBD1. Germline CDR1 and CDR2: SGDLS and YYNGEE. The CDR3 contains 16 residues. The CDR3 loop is CASSAGGGTWPTETFF. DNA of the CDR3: TGTGCCAGCAGCGCAGGGGGCGGGACGTGGCCCACTGAAACTTTCTTT.

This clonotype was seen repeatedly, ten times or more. The CDR3 reads CSVGGGLATHEQYF. The CDR3 DNA is TGCAGCGTTGGTGGCGGACTAGCGACGCACGAGCAGTACTTC. The J gene is TRBJ2-7, the V gene TRBV29-1, with 9 bases matching TRBD2. This CDR3 has 14 amino acids. Germline CDR1 SQVTM, CDR2 ANQGSEA. V shed 4 bases and J 5 bases; nucleotides not matched to a gene: 9.

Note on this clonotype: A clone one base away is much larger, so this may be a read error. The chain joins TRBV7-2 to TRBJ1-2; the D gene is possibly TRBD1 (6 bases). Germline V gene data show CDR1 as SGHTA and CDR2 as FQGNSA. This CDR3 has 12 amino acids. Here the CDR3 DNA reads TGTGCCGGCAGCCCGGACAGCCCTGGCTACACCTTC. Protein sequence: CAGSPDSPGYTF.

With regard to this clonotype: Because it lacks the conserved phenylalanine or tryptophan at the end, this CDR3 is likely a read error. As DNA, the CDR3 is TGTGCCAGCAGTTTTTACGTCCCGATTAGCTCCTACGAGCAGTACCTC. This codes for CASSFYVPISSYEQYL. V usage is TRBV6-5 and J usage is TRBJ2-7; no clear D gene. The CDR3 runs to 16 residues. V was trimmed by 4 bases and J by 0 bases, leaving 16 bases between them. Per germline, CDR1 MNHEY and CDR2 SVGAGI.

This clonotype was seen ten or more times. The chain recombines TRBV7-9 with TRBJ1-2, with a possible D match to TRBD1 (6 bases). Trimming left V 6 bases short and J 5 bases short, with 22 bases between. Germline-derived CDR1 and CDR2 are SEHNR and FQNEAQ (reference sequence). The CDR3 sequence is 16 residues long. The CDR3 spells CASSGGAEKSAYGYTF. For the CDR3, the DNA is TGTGCCAGCAGTGGGGGCGCCGAGAAGTCGGCTTATGGCTACACCTTC.

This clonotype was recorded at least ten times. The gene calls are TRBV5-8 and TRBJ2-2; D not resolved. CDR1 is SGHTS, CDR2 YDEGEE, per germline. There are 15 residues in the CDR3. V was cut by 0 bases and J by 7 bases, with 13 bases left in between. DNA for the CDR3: TGTGCCAGCAGCTTGGTCTCCAGAGGAGACGGGGAGCTGTTTTTT. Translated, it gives CASSLVSRGDGELFF.

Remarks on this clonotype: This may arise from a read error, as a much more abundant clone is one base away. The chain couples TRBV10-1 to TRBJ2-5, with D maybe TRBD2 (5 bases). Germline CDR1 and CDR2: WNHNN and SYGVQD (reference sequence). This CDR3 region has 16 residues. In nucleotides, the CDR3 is TGCGCCTGCAGCCCCGTTACCGGGGTCGGATCAGGGACCCAGTACTTC. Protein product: CACSPVTGVGSGTQYF.

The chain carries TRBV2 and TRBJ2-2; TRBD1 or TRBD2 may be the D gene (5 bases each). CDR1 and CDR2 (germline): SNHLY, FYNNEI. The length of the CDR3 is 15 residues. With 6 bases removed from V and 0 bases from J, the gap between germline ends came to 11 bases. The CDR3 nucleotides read TGTGCCAGCAGCGTAGAGGGACCGAACACCGGGGAGCTGTTTTTT. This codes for CASSVEGPNTGELFF.

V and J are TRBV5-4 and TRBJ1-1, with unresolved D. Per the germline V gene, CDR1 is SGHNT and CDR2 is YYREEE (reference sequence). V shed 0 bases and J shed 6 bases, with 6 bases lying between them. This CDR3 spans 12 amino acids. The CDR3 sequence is CASSLDFSEAFF. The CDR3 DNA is TGTGCCAGCAGCTTGGACTTCTCTGAAGCTTTCTTT.

The CDR3: CASSVEGGTGSYEQYF. The CDR3 region has the DNA TGTGCCAGCAGCGTAGAGGGGGGGACAGGGAGCTACGAGCAGTACTTC. V is TRBV9 and J is TRBJ2-7, with 9 positions matching TRBD1. Germline lookup yields CDR1 SGDLS and CDR2 YYNGEE. There are 16 residues in the CDR3. V gave up 0 bases and J gave up 3 bases; unmatched junction bases: 7.

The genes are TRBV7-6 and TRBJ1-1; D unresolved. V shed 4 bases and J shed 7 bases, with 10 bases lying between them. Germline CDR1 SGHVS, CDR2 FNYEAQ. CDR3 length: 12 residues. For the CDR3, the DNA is TGTGCCAGCAGCTCGGGAGATAATGAAGCTTTCTTT. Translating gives CASSSGDNEAFF. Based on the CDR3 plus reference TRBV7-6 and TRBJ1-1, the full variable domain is GAGVSQSPRYKVTKRGQDVALRCDPISGHVSLYWYRQALGQGPEFLTYFNYEAQQDKSGLPNDRFSAERPEGSISTLTIQRTEQRDSAMYRCASSSGDNEAFFGQGTRLTVV.

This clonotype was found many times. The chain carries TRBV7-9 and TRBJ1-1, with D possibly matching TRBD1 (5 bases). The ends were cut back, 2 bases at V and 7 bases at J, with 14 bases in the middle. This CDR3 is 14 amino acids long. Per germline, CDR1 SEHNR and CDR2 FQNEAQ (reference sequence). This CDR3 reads CASSLTGIGGEAFF. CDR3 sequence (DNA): TGTGCCAGCAGCTTAACGGGGATCGGGGGTGAAGCTTTCTTT. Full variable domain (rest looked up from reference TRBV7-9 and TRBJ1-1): DTGVSQNPRHKITKRGQNVTFRCDPISEHNRLYWYRQTLGQGPEFLTYFQNEAQLEKSRLLSDRFSAERPKGSFSTLEIQRTEQGDSAMYLCASSLTGIGGEAFFGQGTRLTVV.

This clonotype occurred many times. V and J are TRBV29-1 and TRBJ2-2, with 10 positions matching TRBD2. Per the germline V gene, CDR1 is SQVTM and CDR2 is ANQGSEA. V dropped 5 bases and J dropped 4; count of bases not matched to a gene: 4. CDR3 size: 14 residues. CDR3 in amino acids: CSVNLAGATGELFF. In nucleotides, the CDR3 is TGCAGCGTTAACCTAGCGGGAGCCACCGGGGAGCTGTTTTTT.